Reported below is one T cell receptor (beta chain). Its antigen is undetermined. Deletions cut 4 bases from V and 6 bases from J, with 14 bases between. The CDR3 length is 14 residues. Germline values: CDR1 MNHEY, CDR2 SVGAGI. This sample stems from a study of chemoradiotherapy in HPV16-positive cancers. Overall study results and limits: Better recurrence-free survival went with HPV-responsive T-cell expansion in HPV16-positive patients. Non-HPV-specific T cells did not expand in tumors during treatment, whereas candidate HPV-specific clones and E7-related motifs did.

Sequencing was performed with immunoSEQ multiplex PCR; in TCRdb, only in-frame clones are kept and a portion is missing. In the table there are about 7,900 clones, around 80% of which are singletons. The chain is built from TRBV6-5 and TRBJ2-3, with TRBD2 as a possible D gene (7 bases). This sample was gathered from a patient who underwent chemoradiotherapy. This TCR derives from a human donor with HPV-associated anogenital cancer. For the CDR3, the DNA is TGTGCCAGCAGTTCCGGCGGGGGCGTTGATACGCAGTATTTT. Protein: CASSSGGGVDTQYF.